The following is a T cell receptor beta chain sequence with its context. The donors were healthy bone marrow donors. Researchers ran the PCR with 60 Vbeta and 13 Jbeta primers. Some clones are missing from TCRdb's copy, which holds only in-frame ones; the method was immunoSEQ multiplex PCR. The profile shows around 270,000 clones, about four fifths of them singletons. This entry is derived from a study of cytomegalovirus exposure and HLA in healthy donors. Study-level information: Among about 179 million T cells, an earlier analysis found 95 million to 140 million unique TCR beta sequences.

V was shortened by 5 bases and J by 1 base, with 12 bases between the two germline ends. From germline, CDR1 is SGHRS and CDR2 YFSETQ. The CDR3 is 14 residues long. The TCR was taken from a girl aged 2-15 years in good health and CMV-seronegative. Sequenced: PBMCs. This sequence joins TRBV5-1 and TRBJ1-1; D is ambiguous. The CDR3 is CASSWGGGNTEAFF. The CDR3 DNA sequence: TGCGCCAGCAGTTGGGGTGGAGGGAACACTGAAGCTTTCTTT.